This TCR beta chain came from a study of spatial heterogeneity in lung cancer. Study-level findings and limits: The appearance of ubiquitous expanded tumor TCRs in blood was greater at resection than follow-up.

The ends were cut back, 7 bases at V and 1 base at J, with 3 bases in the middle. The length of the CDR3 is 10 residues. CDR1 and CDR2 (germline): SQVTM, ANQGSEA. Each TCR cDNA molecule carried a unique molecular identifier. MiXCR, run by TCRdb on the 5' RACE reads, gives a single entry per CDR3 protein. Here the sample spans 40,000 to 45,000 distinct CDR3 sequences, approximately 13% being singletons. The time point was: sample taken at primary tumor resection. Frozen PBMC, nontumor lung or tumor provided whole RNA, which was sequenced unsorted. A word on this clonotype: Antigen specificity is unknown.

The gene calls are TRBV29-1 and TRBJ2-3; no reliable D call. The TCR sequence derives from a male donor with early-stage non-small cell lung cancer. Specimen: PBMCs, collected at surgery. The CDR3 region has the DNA TGCAGCGCCGGCACAGATACGCAGTATTTT. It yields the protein CSAGTDTQYF.